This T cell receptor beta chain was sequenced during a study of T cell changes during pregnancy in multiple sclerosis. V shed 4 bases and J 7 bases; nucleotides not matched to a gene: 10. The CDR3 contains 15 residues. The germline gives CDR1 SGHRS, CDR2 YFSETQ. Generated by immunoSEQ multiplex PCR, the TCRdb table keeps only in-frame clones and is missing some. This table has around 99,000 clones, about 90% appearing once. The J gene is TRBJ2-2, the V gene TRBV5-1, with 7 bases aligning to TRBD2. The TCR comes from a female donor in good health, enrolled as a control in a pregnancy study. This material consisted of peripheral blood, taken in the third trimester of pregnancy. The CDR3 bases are TGCGCCAGCAGCGGAAGCGGGGCCTTTAGCGGGGAGCTGTTTTTT. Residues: CASSGSGAFSGELFF.